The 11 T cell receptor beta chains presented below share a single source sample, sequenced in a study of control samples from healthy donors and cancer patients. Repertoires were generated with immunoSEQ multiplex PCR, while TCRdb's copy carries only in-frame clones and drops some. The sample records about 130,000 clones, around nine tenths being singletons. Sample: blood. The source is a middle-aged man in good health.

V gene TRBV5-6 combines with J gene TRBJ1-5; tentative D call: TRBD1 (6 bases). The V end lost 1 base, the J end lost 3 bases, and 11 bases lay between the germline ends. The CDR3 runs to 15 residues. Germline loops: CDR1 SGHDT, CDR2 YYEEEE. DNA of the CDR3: TGTGCCAGCAGCTTGTATGGACAGTACAATCAGCCCCAGCATTTT. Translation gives CASSLYGQYNQPQHF.

DNA of the CDR3: TGTGCCATTGCGGGCAGTTATAATTCACCCCTCCACTTT. It encodes CAIAGSYNSPLHF. This chain uses TRBV10-3 with TRBJ1-6, with D unclear. Germline V gene sequence: CDR1 ENHRY, CDR2 SYGVKD. Trimming removed 9 bases from V and 4 bases from J, with 10 bases in between. The CDR3 contains 13 residues.

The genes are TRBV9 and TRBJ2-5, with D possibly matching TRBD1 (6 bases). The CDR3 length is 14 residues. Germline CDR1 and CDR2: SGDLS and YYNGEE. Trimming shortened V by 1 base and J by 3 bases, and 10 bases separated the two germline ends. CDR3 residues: CASSVRGSEETQYF. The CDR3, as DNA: TGTGCCAGCAGCGTAAGGGGGTCGGAAGAGACCCAGTACTTC.

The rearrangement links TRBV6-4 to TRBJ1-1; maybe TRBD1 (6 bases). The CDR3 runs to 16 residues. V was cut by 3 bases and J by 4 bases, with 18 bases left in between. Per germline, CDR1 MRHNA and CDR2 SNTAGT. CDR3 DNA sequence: TGTGCCAGCAGTGAGTTCGGGGGCGTAAGAAGCACTGAAGCTTTCTTT. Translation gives CASSEFGGVRSTEAFF.

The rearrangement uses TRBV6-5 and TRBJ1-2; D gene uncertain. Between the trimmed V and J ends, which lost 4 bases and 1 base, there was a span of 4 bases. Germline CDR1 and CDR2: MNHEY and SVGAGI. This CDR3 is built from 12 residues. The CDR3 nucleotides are TGTGCCAGCAGTTTAAATAACTATGGCTACACCTTC. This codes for CASSLNNYGYTF.

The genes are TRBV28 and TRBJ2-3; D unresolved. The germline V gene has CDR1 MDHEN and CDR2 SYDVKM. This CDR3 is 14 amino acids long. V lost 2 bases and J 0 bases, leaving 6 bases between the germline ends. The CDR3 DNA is TGTGCCAGCAGTTTAACAGCTAGCACAGATACGCAGTATTTT. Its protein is CASSLTASTDTQYF.

CDR3 in amino acids: CASSLEIRQSNYGYTF. The CDR3 coding sequence is TGTGCCAGCAGCTTAGAGATTCGTCAGTCTAACTATGGCTACACCTTC. This chain connects TRBV7-8 to TRBJ1-2; no clear D. V was shortened by 1 base and J by 0 bases, with 12 bases between the two germline ends. Germline V lookup: CDR1 SGHVS, CDR2 FQNEAQ. This CDR3 region has 16 residues.

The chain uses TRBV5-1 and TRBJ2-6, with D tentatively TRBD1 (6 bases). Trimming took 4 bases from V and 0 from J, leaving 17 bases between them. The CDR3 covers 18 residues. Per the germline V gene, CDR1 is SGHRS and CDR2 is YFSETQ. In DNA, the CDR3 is TGCGCCAGCAGCCTATGGGACACTCCGAGCTCTGGGGCCAACGTCCTGACTTTC. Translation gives CASSLWDTPSSGANVLTF.

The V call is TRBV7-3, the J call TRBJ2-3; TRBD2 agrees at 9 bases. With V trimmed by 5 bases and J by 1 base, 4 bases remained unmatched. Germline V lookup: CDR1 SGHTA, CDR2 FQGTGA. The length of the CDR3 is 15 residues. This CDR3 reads CASSRGTSRTDTQYF. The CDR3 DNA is TGTGCCAGCAGCCGTGGGACTAGCCGCACAGATACGCAGTATTTT.

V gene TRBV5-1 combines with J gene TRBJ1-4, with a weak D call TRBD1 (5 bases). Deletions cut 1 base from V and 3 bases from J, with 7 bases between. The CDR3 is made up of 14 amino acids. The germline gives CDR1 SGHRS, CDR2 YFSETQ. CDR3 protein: CASSLQGSNEKLFF. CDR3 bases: TGCGCCAGCAGCTTGCAGGGTTCTAATGAAAAACTGTTTTTT. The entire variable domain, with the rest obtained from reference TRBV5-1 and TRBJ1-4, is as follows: KAGVTQTPRYLIKTRGQQVTLSCSPISGHRSVSWYQQTPGQGLQFLFEYFSETQRNKGNFPGRFSGRQFSNSRSEMNVSTLELGDSALYLCASSLQGSNEKLFFGSGTQLSVL.

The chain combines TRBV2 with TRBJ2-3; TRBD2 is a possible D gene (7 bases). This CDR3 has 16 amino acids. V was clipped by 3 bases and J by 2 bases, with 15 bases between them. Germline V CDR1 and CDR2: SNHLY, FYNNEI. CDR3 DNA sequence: TGTGCCAGCAGTGAGGGCGGGGGCTCTAACACAGATACGCAGTATTTT. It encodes CASSEGGGSNTDTQYF.